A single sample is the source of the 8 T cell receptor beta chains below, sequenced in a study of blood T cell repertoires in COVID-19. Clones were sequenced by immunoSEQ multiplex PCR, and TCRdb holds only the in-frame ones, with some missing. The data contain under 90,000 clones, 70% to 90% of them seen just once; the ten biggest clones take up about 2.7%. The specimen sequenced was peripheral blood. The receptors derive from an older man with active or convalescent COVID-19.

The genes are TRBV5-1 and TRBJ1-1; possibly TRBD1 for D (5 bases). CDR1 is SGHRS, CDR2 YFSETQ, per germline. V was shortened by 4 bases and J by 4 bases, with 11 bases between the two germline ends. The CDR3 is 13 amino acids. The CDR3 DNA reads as TGCGCCAGCAGCGTTCAGGGTCCCACTGAAGCTTTCTTT. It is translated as CASSVQGPTEAFF. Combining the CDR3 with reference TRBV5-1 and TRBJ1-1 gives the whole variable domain KAGVTQTPRYLIKTRGQQVTLSCSPISGHRSVSWYQQTPGQGLQFLFEYFSETQRNKGNFPGRFSGRQFSNSRSEMNVSTLELGDSALYLCASSVQGPTEAFFGQGTRLTVV.

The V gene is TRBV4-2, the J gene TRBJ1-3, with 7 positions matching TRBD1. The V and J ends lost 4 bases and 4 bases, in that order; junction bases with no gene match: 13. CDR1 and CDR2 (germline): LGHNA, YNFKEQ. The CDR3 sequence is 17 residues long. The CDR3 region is CASSRGEFDRAGNTIYF. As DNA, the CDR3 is TGTGCCAGCAGCCGCGGAGAGTTCGACAGGGCGGGAAACACCATATATTTT.

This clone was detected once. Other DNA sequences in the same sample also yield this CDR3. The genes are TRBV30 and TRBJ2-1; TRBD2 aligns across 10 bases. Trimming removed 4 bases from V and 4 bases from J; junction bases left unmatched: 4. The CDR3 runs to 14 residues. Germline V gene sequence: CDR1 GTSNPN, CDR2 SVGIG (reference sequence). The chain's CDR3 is CAWTGTSEYNEQFF. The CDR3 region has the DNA TGTGCCTGGACCGGGACTAGCGAATACAATGAGCAGTTCTTC.

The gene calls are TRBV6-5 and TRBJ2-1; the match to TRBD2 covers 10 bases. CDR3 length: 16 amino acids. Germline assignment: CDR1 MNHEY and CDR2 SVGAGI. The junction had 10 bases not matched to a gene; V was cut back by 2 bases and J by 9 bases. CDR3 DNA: TGTGCCAGCAGTTACAGTTGGAGCGGGGGGGCGGGTGAGCAGTTCTTC. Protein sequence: CASSYSWSGGAGEQFF.

CDR3 nucleotides: TGTGCCAGCAGTTACTCGGGACTAGCGGGAGTTACAGATACGCAGTATTTT. Residues: CASSYSGLAGVTDTQYF. This chain uses TRBV6-2 or TRBV6-3 with TRBJ2-3; 14 nucleotides agree with TRBD2. Germline assignment: CDR1 MNHEY and CDR2 SVGEGT. The CDR3 sequence is 17 residues long. V shed 0 bases and J 3 bases; nucleotides not matched to a gene: 2.

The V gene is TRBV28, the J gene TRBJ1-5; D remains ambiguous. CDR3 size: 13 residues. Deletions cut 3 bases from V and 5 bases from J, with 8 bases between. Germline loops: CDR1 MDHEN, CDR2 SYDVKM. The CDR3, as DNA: TGTGCCAGCAGTTTGGTGGGCGATCAGCCCCAGCATTTT. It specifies CASSLVGDQPQHF.

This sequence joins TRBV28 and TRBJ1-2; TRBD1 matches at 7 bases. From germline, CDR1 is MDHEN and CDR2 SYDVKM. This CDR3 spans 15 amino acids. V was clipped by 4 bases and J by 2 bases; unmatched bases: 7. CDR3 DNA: TGTGCCAGCAGTTCACAGGGGCGCCGGAACTATGGCTACACCTTC. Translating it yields CASSSQGRRNYGYTF.

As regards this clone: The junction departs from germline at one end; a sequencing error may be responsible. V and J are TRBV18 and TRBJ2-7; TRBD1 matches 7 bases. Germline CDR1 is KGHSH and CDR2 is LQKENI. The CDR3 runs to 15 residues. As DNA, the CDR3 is TGTGCCAGCTCACTCGAAAAAACCGACAGGGCGCTCCGGGACTTC. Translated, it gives CASSLEKTDRALRDF.